The clone carrying this TCR beta chain has more than one count but fewer than ten. The antigen remains unidentified. This table comes from immunoSEQ multiplex PCR, and its TCRdb copy is limited to in-frame clones, with some not included. Seen here are over a million clones, over 95% observed once, and the top ten hold about 1%. This sample is part of a study of shared clonotypes between healthy human individuals. Looked up from germline, CDR1 is SGHTA and CDR2 is FQGNSA. The CDR3 sequence is 15 residues long. V was clipped by 5 bases and J by 4 bases, with 14 bases between them. Notes on the study in general: Owing to a small donor count, the genetic and exposure-history diversity represented was limited. Among non-shared clonotypes, generation probabilities were lower than among those shared by all four donors.

The TCR sequence derives from a man younger than 40 in good health. The sample taken for sequencing was naive CD4+ T cells sorted from blood. Specified subset: CD45RA+ positively selected. J is TRBJ2-2 and V is TRBV7-2, with D unclear. The CDR3 nucleotides read TGTGCCAGCAGCCTCACGTTCATTCGCACCGGGGAGCTGTTTTTT. Amino acids: CASSLTFIRTGELFF.